This T cell receptor (beta chain) was profiled in a study of blood T cell repertoires in COVID-19. On the study more broadly: T cells, B-cell-depleted T cells, or PBMCs provided the cDNA or gDNA that served as material.

In this sample, this clone turned up once. Individuals in the exposed group had encountered a COVID-19 case within 2 weeks preceding study entry. Generated by immunoSEQ multiplex PCR, the TCRdb table keeps only in-frame clones and is missing some. The top ten hold 2.5% to 3.5% of the sample, which has hundreds of thousands of clones, 85% to 90% seen once. CDR3 length: 16 amino acids. The receptor comes from a woman aged 45-65 years who had been exposed to COVID-19. Sequenced material: PBMCs or T cells enriched from blood (not recorded which). The V gene is TRBV21-1, the J gene TRBJ2-6; the table's TRBD1 call for D was not verified on the DNA. TRBV21-1 is deemed a pseudogene. In DNA form, the CDR3 reads TGTGCCAGCAGCAAGAAACCCCAGGGAGGGGCCAACGTCCTGACTTTC. This codes for CASSKKPQGGANVLTF.